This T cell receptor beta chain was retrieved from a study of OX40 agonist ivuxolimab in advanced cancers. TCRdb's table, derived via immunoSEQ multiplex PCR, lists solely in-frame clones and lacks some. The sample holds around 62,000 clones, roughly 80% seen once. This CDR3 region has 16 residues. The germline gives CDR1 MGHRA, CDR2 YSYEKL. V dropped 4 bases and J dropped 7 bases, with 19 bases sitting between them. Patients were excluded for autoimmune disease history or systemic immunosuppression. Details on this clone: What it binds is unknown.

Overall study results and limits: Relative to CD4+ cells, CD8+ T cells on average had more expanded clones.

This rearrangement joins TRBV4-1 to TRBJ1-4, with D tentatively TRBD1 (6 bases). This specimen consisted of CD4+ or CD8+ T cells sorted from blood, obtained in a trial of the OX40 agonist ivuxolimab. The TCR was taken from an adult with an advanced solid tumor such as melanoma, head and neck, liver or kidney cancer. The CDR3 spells CASSRASGTNLEKLFF. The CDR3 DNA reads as TGCGCCAGCAGCCGAGCCTCCGGGACAAACCTTGAAAAACTGTTTTTT.